This T cell receptor beta chain was identified in a study of human T cells and chemical hapten exposure. This clonotype was counted at least ten times. Time point defined: patch test 3, about 24 weeks after DPC sensitization. Indicated treatment: therapeutic diphenylcyclopropenone sensitization with weekly scalp DPC. One entry per CDR3 protein, called by TCRdb with MiXCR from the RACE reads. The table shows 55,000 to 80,000 distinct CDR3 sequences, with approximately 11% occurring only once. Sequencing used whole blood, obtained in connection with sensitization to the hapten diphenylcyclopropenone (DPC). This sequence originates from a woman aged 25 to 39 with alopecia areata. Some clones in this sample may be carry-over from other donors' samples.

The CDR3 bases are TGTGCCAGCAGTTACACAGGGCAGAACACCGGGGAGCTGTTTTTT. Translation gives CASSYTGQNTGELFF. The V call is TRBV6-5, the J call TRBJ2-2; D might be TRBD1 (6 bases). Germline-derived CDR1 and CDR2 are MNHEY and SVGAGI. V was shortened by 2 bases and J by 1 base, with 8 bases between the two germline ends. This CDR3 has 15 amino acids.